This TCR beta chain was sequenced during a study of tissue T cells after allogeneic stem cell transplantation. Whole-study results and caveats: Blood and spleen captured only part of the tissue TCR repertoire. Anatomically similar tissues had similar TCR repertoires within each patient.

This clone appeared once. Its target is not known. Here the gene names and germline are mouse. The CDR3 is cut off 1 residue early in the read; its end comes from the germline J gene. Time point reported: mouse harvest day 14 after allogeneic transplant. Tail vein injection delivered 10^7 T-cell-depleted bone marrow cells and 10^6 splenic CD5+ T cells. CDR3 sequences, V/J genes, frequencies and template counts came from survey-depth TCRbeta sequencing. TCRdb keeps only in-frame clones here, not all; method: immunoSEQ multiplex PCR. The repertoire has around 390 clones, around 45% of them found once; the top ten carry roughly 15%. This CDR3 region has 12 residues. The trim removed 5 bases at V and 3 bases at J, leaving 1 base unmatched. Germline CDR1 and CDR2: GFQATS and STVNSAI.

The sample taken for sequencing was blood. The chain combines TRBV20 with TRBJ2-5; 8 bases map to TRBD2. This clonotype originated in a female BALB/c mouse given C57BL/6 T cells with graft-versus-host disease after an allogeneic hematopoietic cell transplant. CDR3: CGAWTGQDTQYF. The sequenced CDR3 bases are TGTGGTGCTTGGACTGGGCAAGACACCCAGTAC.